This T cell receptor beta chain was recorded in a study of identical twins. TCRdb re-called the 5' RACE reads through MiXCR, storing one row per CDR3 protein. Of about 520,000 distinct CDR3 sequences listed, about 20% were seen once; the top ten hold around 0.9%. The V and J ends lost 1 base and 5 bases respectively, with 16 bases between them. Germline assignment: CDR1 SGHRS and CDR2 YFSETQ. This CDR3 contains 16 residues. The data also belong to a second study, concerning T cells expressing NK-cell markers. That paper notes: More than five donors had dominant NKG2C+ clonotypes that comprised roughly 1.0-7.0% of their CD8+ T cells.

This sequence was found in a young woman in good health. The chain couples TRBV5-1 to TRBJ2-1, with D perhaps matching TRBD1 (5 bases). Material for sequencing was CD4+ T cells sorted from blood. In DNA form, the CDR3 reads TGCGCCAGCAGCTTGCGCAGGGATGTAGGGGACAATGAGCAGTTCTTC. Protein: CASSLRRDVGDNEQFF.